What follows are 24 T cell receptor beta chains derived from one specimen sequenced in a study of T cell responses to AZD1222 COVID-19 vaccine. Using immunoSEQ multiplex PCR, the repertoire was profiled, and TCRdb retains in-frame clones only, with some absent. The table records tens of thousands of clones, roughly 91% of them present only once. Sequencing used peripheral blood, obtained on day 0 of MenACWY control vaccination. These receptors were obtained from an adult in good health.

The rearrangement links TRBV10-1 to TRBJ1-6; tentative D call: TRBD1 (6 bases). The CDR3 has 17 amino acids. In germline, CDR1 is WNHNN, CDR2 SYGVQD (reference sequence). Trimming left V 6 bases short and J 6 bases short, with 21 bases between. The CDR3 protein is CASRTSGDSGGNSPLHF. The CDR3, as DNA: TGCGCCAGCAGGACCTCAGGGGACTCCGGGGGTAATTCACCCCTCCACTTT.

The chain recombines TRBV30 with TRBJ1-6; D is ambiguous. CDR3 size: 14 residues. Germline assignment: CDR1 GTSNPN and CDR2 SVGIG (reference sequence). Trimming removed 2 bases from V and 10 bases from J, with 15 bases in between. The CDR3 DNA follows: TGTGCCTGGAGTCAAACTGGGGTAGTATCACCCCTCCACTTT. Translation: CAWSQTGVVSPLHF.

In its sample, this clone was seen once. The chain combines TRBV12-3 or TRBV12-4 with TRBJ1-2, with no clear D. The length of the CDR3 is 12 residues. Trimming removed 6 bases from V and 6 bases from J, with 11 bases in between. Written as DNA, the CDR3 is TGTGCCAGCAGCGGGCCAGGTCATGGCTACACCTTC. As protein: CASSGPGHGYTF.

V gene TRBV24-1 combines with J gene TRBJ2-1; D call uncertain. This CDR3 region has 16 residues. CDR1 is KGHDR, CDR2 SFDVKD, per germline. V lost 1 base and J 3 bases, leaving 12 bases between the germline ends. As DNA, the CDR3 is TGTGCCACCAGTGATTTTGGAGAGTTGATCTACAATGAGCAGTTCTTC. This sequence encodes CATSDFGELIYNEQFF.

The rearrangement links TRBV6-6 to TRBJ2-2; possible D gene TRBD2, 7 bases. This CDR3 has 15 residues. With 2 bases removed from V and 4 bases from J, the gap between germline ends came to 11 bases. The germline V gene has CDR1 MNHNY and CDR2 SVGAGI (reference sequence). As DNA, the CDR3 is TGTGCCAGCAGTTACGGGGGGGCGGTCACCGGGGAGCTGTTTTTT. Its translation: CASSYGGAVTGELFF.

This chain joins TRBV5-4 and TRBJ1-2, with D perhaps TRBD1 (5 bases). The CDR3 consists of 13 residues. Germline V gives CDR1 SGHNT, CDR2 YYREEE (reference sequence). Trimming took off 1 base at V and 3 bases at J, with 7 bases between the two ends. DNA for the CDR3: TGTGCCAGCAGCTTGCAGGGTGACTATGGCTACACCTTC. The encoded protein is CASSLQGDYGYTF. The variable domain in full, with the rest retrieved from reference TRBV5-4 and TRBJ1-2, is ETGVTQSPTHLIKTRGQQVTLRCSSQSGHNTVSWYQQALGQGPQFIFQYYREEENGRGNFPPRFSGLQFPNYSSELNVNALELDDSALYLCASSLQGDYGYTFGSGTRLTVV.

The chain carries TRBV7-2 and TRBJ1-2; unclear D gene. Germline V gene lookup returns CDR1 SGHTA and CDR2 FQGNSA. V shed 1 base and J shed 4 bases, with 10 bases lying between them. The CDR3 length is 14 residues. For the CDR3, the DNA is TGTGCCAGCAGCTTAGGCACGACCTTCTATGGCTACACCTTC. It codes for CASSLGTTFYGYTF. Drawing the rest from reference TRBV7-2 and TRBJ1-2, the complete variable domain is GAGVSQSPSNKVTEKGKDVELRCDPISGHTALYWYRQSLGQGLEFLIYFQGNSAPDKSGLPSDRFSAERTGGSVSTLTIQRTQQEDSAVYLCASSLGTTFYGYTFGSGTRLTVV.

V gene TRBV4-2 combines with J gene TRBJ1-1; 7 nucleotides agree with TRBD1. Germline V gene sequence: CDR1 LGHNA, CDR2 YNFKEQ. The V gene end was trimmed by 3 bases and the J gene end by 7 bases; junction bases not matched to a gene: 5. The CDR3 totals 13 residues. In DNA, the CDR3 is TGTGCCAGCAGCCAGGGACAGCGCGGTGAAGCTTTCTTT. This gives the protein CASSQGQRGEAFF.

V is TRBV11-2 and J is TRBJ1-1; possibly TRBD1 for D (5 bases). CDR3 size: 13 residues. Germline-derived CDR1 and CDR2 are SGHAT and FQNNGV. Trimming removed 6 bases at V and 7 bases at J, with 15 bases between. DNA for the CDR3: TGTGCCAGCAGAGAGGGGATTAACGGTGAAGCTTTCTTT. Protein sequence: CASREGINGEAFF.

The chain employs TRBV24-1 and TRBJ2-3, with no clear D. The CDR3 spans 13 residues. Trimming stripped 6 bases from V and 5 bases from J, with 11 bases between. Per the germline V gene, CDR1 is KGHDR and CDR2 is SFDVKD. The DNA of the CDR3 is TGTGCCACCAGTAAGCAATACGGAGATACGCAGTATTTT. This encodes CATSKQYGDTQYF.

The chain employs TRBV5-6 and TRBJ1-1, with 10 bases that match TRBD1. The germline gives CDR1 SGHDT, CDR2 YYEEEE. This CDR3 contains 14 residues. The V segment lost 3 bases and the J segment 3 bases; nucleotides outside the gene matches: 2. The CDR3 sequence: CASSYGQGDTEAFF. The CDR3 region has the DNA TGTGCCAGCAGCTACGGACAGGGGGACACTGAAGCTTTCTTT.

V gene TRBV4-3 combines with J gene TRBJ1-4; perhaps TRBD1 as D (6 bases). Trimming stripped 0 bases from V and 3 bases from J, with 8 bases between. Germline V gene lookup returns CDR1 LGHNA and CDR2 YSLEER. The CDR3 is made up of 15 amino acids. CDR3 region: CASSQENRANEKLFF. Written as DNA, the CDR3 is TGCGCCAGCAGCCAAGAAAACAGGGCTAATGAAAAACTGTTTTTT.

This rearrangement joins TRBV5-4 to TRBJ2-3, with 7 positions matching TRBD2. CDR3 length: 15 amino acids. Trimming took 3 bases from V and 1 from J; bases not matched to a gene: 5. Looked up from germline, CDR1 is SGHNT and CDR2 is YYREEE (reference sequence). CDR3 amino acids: CASSSRRGGTDTQYF. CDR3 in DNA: TGTGCCAGCAGCTCGAGACGGGGGGGCACAGATACGCAGTATTTT. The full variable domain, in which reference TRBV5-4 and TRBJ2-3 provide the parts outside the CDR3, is ETGVTQSPTHLIKTRGQQVTLRCSSQSGHNTVSWYQQALGQGPQFIFQYYREEENGRGNFPPRFSGLQFPNYSSELNVNALELDDSALYLCASSSRRGGTDTQYFGPGTRLTVL.

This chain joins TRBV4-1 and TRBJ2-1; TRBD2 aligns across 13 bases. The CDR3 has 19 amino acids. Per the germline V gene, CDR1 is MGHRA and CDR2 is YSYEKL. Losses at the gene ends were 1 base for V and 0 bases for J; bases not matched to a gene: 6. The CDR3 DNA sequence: TGCGCCAGCAGCCAAGTAGTGACTAGCGGGGGGAGCTCCTACAATGAGCAGTTCTTC. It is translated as CASSQVVTSGGSSYNEQFF.

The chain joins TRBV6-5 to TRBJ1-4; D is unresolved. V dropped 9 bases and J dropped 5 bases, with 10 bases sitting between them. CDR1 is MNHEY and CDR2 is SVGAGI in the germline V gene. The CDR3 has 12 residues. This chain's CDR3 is CASLGRNEKLFF. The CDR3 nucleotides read TGTGCCAGTCTCGGAAGGAATGAAAAACTGTTTTTT.

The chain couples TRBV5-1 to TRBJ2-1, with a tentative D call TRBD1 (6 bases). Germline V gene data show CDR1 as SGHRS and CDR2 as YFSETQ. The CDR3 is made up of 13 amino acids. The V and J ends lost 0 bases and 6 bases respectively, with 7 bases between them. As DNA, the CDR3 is TGCGCCAGCAGCTTGGAAGGGGGCAATGAGCAGTTCTTC. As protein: CASSLEGGNEQFF.

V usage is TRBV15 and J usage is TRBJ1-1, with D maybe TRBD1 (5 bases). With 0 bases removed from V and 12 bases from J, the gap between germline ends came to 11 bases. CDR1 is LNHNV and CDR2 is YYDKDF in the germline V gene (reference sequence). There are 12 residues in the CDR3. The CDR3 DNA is TGTGCCACCAGCAGAGAGGCCCAGGGAACTTTCTTT. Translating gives CATSREAQGTFF.

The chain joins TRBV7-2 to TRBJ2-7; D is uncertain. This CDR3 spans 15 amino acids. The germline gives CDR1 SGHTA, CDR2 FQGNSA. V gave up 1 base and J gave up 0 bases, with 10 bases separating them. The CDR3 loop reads CASSLGPLGSYEQYF. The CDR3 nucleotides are TGTGCCAGCAGCTTAGGGCCGCTCGGCTCCTACGAGCAGTACTTC.

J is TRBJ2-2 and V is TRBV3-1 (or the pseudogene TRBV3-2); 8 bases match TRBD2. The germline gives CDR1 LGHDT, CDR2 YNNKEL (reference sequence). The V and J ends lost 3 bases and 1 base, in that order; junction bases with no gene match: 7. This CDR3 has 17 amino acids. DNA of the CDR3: TGTGCCAGCAGCCAGGCGAGGAGCGGGGGGAACACCGGGGAGCTGTTTTTT. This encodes CASSQARSGGNTGELFF.

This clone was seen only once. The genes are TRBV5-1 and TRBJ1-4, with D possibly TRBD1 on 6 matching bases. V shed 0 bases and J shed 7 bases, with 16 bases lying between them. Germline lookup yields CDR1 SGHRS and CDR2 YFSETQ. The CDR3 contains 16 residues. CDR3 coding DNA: TGCGCCAGCAGCTTGGGGTCGGGGGCGGCGGCTGAAAAACTGTTTTTT. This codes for CASSLGSGAAAEKLFF.

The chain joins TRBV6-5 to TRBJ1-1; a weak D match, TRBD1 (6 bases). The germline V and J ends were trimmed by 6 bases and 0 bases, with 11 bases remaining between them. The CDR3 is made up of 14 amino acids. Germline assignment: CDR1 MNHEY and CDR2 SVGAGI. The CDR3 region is CASRAGTMNTEAFF. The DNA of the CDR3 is TGTGCCAGCAGGGCCGGGACAATGAACACTGAAGCTTTCTTT.

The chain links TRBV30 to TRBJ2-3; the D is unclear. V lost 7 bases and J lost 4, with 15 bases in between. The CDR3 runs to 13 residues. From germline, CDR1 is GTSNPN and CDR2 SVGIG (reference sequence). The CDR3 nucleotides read TGTGCCTACAACCACATGAGCGCAGATACGCAGTATTTT. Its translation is CAYNHMSADTQYF. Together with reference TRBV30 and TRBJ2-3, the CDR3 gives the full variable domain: SQTIHQWPATLVQPVGSPLSLECTVEGTSNPNLYWYRQAAGRGLQLLFYSVGIGQISSEVPQNLSASRPQDRQFILSSKKLLLSDSGFYLCAYNHMSADTQYFGPGTRLTVL.

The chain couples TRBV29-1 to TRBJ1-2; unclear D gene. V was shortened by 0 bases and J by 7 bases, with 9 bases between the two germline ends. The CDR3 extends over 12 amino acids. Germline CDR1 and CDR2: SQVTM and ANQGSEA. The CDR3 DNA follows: TGCAGCGTTGAAGACACGCAGGCTGGCTACACCTTC. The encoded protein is CSVEDTQAGYTF.

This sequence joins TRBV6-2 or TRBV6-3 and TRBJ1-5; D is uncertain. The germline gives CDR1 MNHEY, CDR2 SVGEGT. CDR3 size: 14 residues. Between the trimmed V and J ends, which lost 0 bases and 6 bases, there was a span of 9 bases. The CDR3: CASSYSSASQPQHF. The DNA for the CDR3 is TGTGCCAGCAGTTACTCTTCGGCGTCTCAGCCCCAGCATTTT.